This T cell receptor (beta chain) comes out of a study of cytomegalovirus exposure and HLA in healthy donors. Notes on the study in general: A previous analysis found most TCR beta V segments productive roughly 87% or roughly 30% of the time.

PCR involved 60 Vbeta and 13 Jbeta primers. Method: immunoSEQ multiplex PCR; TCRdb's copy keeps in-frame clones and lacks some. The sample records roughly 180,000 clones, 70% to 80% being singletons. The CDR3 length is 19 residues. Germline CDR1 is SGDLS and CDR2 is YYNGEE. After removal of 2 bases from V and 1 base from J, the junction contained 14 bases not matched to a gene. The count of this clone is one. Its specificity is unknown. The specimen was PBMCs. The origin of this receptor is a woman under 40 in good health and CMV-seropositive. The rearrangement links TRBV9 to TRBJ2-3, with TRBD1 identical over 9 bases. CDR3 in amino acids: CASSVARDRATVGTDTQYF. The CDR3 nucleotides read TGTGCCAGCAGCGTGGCCCGGGACAGGGCGACGGTGGGCACAGATACGCAGTATTTT.